The text below deals with one T cell receptor (beta chain). Its specificity is unknown. This entry is derived from a study of OX40 agonist ivuxolimab in advanced cancers. Overall study: Of mixed ages from roughly 23 to 85 and averaging 60 years, the group was around 78% male. It was permissible to have had prior anti-PD-1, anti-PD-L1 or anti-CTLA-4 therapy, and approximately 38% had some. Study results and limitations: Individuals who were partial responders at 0.1-3.0 mg/kg had clonal expansion that ranked among the lowest. Relative to CD4+, CD8+ T cells held more expanded clones on average.

Measured with immunoSEQ multiplex PCR; TCRdb has only the in-frame clones, and not every one. The data show around 44,000 clones, approximately 89% seen once. The CDR3 is 13 residues long. Trimming took 2 bases from V and 3 from J, leaving 9 bases between them. Germline CDR1 SGHRS, CDR2 YFSETQ. This TCR was recovered from an adult with an advanced solid tumor such as melanoma, head and neck, liver or kidney cancer. The sample was CD4+ or CD8+ T cells sorted from blood, taken in a trial of the OX40 agonist ivuxolimab. This sequence joins TRBV5-1 and TRBJ2-7, with D possibly matching TRBD1 (5 bases). The DNA for the CDR3 is TGCGCCAGCAGCTTTGGGGCCGTCTACGAGCAGTACTTC. Translation: CASSFGAVYEQYF. The variable domain in full, with the rest retrieved from reference TRBV5-1 and TRBJ2-7, is KAGVTQTPRYLIKTRGQQVTLSCSPISGHRSVSWYQQTPGQGLQFLFEYFSETQRNKGNFPGRFSGRQFSNSRSEMNVSTLELGDSALYLCASSFGAVYEQYFGPGTRLTVT.